This is a list of T cell receptor beta chains from one sample in a study of T cell responses to AZD1222 COVID-19 vaccine. TCRdb's copy holds only in-frame clones and misses some; the assay was immunoSEQ multiplex PCR. In the table there are 150,000 or so clones, about 90% of which are singletons. Sequenced here: peripheral blood, sampled on day 0 of AZD1222 vaccination. The receptors come from an adult in good health. Each CDR3 is given with its conserved first and last residue. A D gene is named only where the DNA matches it firmly. The size of a clone is reported for some rows only, either as once, few or many, or as a class for expanded clones.

>.|TRBD1|TRBJ1-6|TRBV4-1
CASSQVTGTYNSPLHF
TGCGCCAGCAGCCAAGTGACAGGGACCTATAATTCACCCCTCCACTTT
>.|.|TRBJ1-6|TRBV11-2
CASSLDSGSPLHF
TGTGCCAGCAGCTTAGATTCGGGATCACCCCTCCACTTT
>.|TRBD2|TRBJ2-1|TRBV19
CASSIAPAGGPYNEQFF
TGTGCCAGTAGTATAGCCCCAGCGGGAGGGCCTTACAATGAGCAGTTCTTC
>.|.|TRBJ2-5|TRBV3-1/TRBV3-2
CASSQDASSQTQYF
TGTGCCAGCAGCCAAGATGCTAGTAGCCAGACCCAGTACTTC
>.|.|TRBJ2-1|TRBV18
CASSPLGQETYNEQFF
TGTGCCAGCTCACCATTGGGGCAGGAAACCTACAATGAGCAGTTCTTC
>.|.|TRBJ2-1|TRBV11-2
CASSLDSYNEQFF
TGTGCCAGCAGCTTGGACAGCTACAATGAGCAGTTCTTC
>.|.|TRBJ1-1|TRBV6-4
CASTPNRYSTEAFF
TGTGCCAGCACCCCTAATAGGTATAGCACTGAAGCTTTCTTT
>once|.|TRBJ1-1|TRBV27
CASSLLGGENTEAFF
TGTGCCAGCAGTTTATTGGGGGGCGAGAACACTGAAGCTTTCTTT
>.|.|TRBJ2-2|TRBV9
CASTLGGSGELFF
TGTGCCAGCACCCTCGGAGGGTCCGGGGAGCTGTTTTTT
>.|TRBD1|TRBJ1-2|TRBV2
CASHRGGQTIYGYTF
TGTGCCAGCCACCGTGGGGGACAGACTATCTATGGCTACACCTTC
>.|.|TRBJ1-2|TRBV6-2/TRBV6-3
CASSYPGYGYTF
TGTGCCAGCAGTTACCCAGGTTACGGCTACACCTTC
>once|.|TRBJ2-2|TRBV27
CASSLRSRGRENTGELFF
TGTGCCAGCAGTTTAAGGTCAAGGGGCAGGGAGAACACCGGGGAGCTGTTTTTT
>.|.|TRBJ1-2|TRBV5-1
CASSMTVRYGYTF
TGCGCCAGCAGCATGACAGTCCGCTATGGCTACACCTTC
>.|.|TRBJ2-7|TRBV14
CASSPRGGEGYEQYF
TGTGCCAGCAGCCCTAGAGGGGGGGAAGGCTACGAGCAGTACTTC
>.|TRBD1|TRBJ2-1|TRBV6-5
CASSYTIGTGANEQFF
TGTGCCAGCAGTTATACAATAGGGACAGGGGCTAATGAGCAGTTCTTC
>few|.|TRBJ2-3|TRBV21-1
CASNHTGSTDTQYF
TGTGCCAGCAACCATACAGGGAGCACAGATACGCAGTATTTT
>.|TRBD1|TRBJ1-4|TRBV6-5
CASRTGVWDEKLFF
TGTGCCAGCAGGACAGGGGTTTGGGATGAAAAACTGTTTTTT
>.|.|TRBJ2-7|TRBV7-9
CASSSSPYNYEQYF
TGTGCCAGCAGCTCTAGCCCTTACAACTACGAGCAGTACTTC
>.|TRBD1|TRBJ1-6|TRBV6-5
CASSSTGGASPLHF
TGTGCCAGCAGTAGTACAGGGGGAGCTTCACCCCTCCACTTT
>.|.|TRBJ1-4|TRBV10-3
CATGQTPDEKLFF
TGTGCCACCGGCCAGACCCCGGATGAAAAACTGTTTTTT
>.|.|TRBJ1-1|TRBV29-1
CSVKPTGMNTEAFF
TGCAGCGTTAAACCCACAGGGATGAACACTGAAGCTTTCTTT
>.|.|TRBJ1-4|TRBV5-4
CASSFVGATANEKLFF
TGTGCCAGCAGCTTCGTCGGGGCGACCGCTAATGAAAAACTGTTTTTT
>.|.|TRBJ1-2|TRBV6-2/TRBV6-3
CASSYSIRGREEYGYTF
TGTGCCAGCAGTTACTCGATCCGAGGACGGGAGGAGTATGGCTACACCTTC
>.|TRBD1|TRBJ2-7|TRBV19
CASSQTGDGYEEQYF
TGTGCCAGTAGCCAAACAGGGGATGGCTACGAGGAGCAGTACTTC
>.|.|TRBJ1-6|TRBV5-1
CASSLGQGLYNSPLHF
TGCGCCAGCAGCTTGGGCCAGGGACTGTATAATTCACCCCTCCACTTT
>.|.|TRBJ1-1|TRBV7-9
CASSKIGQRNTEAFF
TGTGCCAGCAGCAAAATTGGGCAGCGTAACACTGAAGCTTTCTTT
>.|.|TRBJ1-2|TRBV12-3/TRBV12-4
CASSLGWGYTF
TGTGCCAGCAGTTTAGGGTGGGGCTACACCTTC
>.|.|TRBJ2-1|TRBV3-1/TRBV3-2
CASSQVGRPRNEQFF
TGTGCCAGCAGCCAAGTCGGCAGACCGAGGAATGAGCAGTTCTTC
>once|.|TRBJ1-4|TRBV4-3
CASSQDLTKQSNEKLFF
TGCGCCAGCAGCCAAGATCTCACGAAACAGAGTAATGAAAAACTGTTTTTT